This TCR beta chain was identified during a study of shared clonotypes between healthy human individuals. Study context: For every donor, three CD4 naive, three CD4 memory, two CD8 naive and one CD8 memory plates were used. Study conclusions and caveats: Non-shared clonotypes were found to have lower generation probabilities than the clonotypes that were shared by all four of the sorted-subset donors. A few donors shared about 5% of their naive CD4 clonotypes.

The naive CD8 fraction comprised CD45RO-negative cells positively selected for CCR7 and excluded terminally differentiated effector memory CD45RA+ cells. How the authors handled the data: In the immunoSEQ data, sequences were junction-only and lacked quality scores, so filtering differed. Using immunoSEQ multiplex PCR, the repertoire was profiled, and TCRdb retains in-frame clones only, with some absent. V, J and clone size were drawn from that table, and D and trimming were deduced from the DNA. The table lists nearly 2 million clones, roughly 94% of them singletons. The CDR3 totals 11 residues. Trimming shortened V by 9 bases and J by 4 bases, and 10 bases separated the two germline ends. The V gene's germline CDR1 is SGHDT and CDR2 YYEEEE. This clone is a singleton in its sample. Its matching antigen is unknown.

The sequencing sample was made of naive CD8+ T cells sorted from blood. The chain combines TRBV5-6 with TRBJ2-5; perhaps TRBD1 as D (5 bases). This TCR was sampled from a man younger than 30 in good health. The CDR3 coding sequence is TGTGCCATCCTAGGGGCAGAGACCCAGTACTTC. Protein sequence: CAILGAETQYF. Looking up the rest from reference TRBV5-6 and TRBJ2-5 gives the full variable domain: DAGVTQSPTHLIKTRGQQVTLRCSPKSGHDTVSWYQQALGQGPQFIFQYYEEEERQRGNFPDRFSGHQFPNYSSELNVNALLLGDSALYLCAILGAETQYFGPGTRLLVL.